This T cell receptor (beta chain) is drawn from a study of shared clonotypes between healthy human individuals. Points on this clone: As yet, its antigen is unknown.

Findings and caveats of the study: Clonotype sharing across donors was expected to vary with sequencing depth.

As processed by the authors: ImmunoSEQ only sent back junction sequences with no quality scores, so filtering was done differently. Sequenced by immunoSEQ multiplex PCR; TCRdb stores in-frame clones only, minus some. The V and J calls and clone size come from that table; D and trimming were worked out from the DNA. The sample lists around 500,000 clones; 60% to 85% were seen once. This CDR3 is built from 13 residues. V was clipped by 7 bases and J by 4 bases; unmatched bases: 8. Germline CDR1 and CDR2: GTSNPN and SVGIG (reference sequence). All donors were healthy HIV-negative adults lacking recent acute infections or vaccinations.

The origin of this receptor is a woman aged 40-49 years in good health. Some clones in this sample may be carry-over from other donors' samples. The sequenced sample was PBMCs. V gene TRBV30 combines with J gene TRBJ2-7; TRBD2 aligns across 9 bases. CDR3 bases: TGTGCCTCCAAGGCGGGAGGGGGGTACGAGCAGTACTTC. It is translated as CASKAGGGYEQYF.